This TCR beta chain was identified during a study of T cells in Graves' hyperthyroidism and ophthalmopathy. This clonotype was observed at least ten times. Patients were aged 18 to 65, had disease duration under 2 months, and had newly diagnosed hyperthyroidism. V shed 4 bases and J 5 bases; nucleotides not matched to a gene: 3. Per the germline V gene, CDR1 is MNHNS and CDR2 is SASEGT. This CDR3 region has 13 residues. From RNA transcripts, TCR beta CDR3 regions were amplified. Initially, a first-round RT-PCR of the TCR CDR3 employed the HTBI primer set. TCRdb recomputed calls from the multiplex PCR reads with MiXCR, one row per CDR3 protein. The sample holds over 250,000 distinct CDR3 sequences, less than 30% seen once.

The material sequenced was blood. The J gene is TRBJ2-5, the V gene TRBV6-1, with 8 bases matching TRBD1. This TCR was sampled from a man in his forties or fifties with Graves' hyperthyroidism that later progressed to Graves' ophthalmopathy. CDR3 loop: CASSAQGDETQYF. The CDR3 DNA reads TGTGCCAGCAGTGCACAGGGGGATGAGACCCAGTACTTC.